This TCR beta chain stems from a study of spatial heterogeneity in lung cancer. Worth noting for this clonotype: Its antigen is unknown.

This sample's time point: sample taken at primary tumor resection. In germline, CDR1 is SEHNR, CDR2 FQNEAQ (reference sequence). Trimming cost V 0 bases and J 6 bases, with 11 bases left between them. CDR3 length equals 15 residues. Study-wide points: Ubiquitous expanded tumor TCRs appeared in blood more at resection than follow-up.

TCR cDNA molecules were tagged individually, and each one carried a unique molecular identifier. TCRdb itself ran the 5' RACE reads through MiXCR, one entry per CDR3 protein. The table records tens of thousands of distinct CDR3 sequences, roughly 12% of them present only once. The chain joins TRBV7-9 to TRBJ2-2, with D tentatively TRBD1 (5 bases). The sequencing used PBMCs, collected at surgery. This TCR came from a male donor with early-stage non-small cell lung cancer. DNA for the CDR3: TGTGCCAGCAGCTTAGCCTCTGTCAGGGCCGGGGAGCTGTTTTTT. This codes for CASSLASVRAGELFF.